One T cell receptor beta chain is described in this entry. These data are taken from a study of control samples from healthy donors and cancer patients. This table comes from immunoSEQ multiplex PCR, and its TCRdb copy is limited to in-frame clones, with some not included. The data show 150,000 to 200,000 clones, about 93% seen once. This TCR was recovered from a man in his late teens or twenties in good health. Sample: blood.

The CDR3 DNA is TGTGCCAGCAGTGAAGCGCGGCAGGCCTCCTACGAGCAGTACTTC. Translating gives CASSEARQASYEQYF. This chain uses TRBV2 with TRBJ2-7; D call uncertain. The germline gives CDR1 SNHLY, CDR2 FYNNEI. This CDR3 spans 15 amino acids. Trimming stripped 0 bases from V and 0 bases from J, with 9 bases between.